The present entry profiles one T cell receptor (beta chain) with its context. Its antigen is not identified. The data are from a study of cytomegalovirus exposure and HLA in healthy donors. Study observations and caveats: The finding came from a later analysis; first-cohort TCR clusters tended to co-occur in the approximately 120 validation repertoires. The study found most TCR sequences rare, yet found some public TCRs in many donors. CMV antigen specificity was confirmed in vitro for three CMV-associated chains.

Sequencing used immunoSEQ multiplex PCR; TCRdb keeps in-frame clones, though not all of them. Of about 280,000 clones in the sample, roughly 90% were seen once. The donors were part of the validation cohort, which consisted of about 120 subjects and was separate from the first cohort of 666 subjects. Trimming removed 3 bases from V and 6 bases from J, with 14 bases in between. The CDR3 loop spans 14 amino acids. Germline values: CDR1 MDHEN, CDR2 SYDVKM. This sequence originates from a woman aged 18-29 years in good health and CMV-seronegative. The chain employs TRBV28 and TRBJ1-1, with a weak D call TRBD1 (5 bases). The specimen sequenced was PBMCs. CDR3 region: CASSFTGGKAEAFF. CDR3 sequence (DNA): TGTGCCAGCAGTTTTACGGGGGGGAAGGCTGAAGCTTTCTTT. Drawing the rest from reference TRBV28 and TRBJ1-1, the complete variable domain is DVKVTQSSRYLVKRTGEKVFLECVQDMDHENMFWYRQDPGLGLRLIYFSYDVKMKEKGDIPEGYSVSREKKERFSLILESASTNQTSMYLCASSFTGGKAEAFFGQGTRLTVV.